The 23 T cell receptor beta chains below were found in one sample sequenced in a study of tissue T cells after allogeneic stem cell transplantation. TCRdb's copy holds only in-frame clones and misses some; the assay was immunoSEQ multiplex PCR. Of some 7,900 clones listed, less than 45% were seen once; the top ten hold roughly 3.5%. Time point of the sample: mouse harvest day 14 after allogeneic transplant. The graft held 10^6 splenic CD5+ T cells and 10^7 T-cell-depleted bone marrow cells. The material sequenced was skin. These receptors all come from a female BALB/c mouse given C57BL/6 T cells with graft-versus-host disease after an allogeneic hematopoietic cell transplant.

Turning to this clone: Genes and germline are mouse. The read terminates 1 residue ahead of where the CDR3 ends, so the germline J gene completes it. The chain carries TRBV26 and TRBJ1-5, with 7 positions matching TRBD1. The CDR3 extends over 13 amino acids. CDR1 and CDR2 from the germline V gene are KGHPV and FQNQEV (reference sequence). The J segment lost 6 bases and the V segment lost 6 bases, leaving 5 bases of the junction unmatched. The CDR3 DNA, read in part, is TGTGCCAGCAGATCCGGGACAGCCCAGGCTCCGCTT. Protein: CASRSGTAQAPL. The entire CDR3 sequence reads CASRSGTAQAPLF.

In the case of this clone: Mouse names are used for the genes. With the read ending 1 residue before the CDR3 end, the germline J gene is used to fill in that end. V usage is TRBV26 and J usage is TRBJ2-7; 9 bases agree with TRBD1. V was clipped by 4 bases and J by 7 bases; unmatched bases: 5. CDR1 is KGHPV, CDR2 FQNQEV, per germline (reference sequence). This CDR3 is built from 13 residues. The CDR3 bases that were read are TGTGCCAGCAGTCCGGGACAGGGTGGGGAACAGTAC. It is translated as CASSPGQGGEQY. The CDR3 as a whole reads CASSPGQGGEQYF.

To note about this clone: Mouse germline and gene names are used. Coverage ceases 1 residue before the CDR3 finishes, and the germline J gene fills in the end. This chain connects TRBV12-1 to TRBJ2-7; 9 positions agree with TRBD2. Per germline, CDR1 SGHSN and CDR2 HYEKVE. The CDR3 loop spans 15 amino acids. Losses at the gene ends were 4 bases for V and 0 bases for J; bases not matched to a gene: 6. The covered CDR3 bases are TGTGCCAGCTCCCCTGGACTGGGGAGCTCCTATGAACAGTAC. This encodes CASSPGLGSSYEQY. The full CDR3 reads CASSPGLGSSYEQYF.

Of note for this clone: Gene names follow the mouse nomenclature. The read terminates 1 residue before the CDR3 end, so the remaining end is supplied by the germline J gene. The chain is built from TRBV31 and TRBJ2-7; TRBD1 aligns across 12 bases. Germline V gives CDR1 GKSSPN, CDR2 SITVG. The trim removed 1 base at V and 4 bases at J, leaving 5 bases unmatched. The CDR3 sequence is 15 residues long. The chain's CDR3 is CAWSPPGQGAYEQYF. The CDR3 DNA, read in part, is TGTGCCTGGAGTCCTCCGGGACAGGGGGCTTATGAACAGTAC.

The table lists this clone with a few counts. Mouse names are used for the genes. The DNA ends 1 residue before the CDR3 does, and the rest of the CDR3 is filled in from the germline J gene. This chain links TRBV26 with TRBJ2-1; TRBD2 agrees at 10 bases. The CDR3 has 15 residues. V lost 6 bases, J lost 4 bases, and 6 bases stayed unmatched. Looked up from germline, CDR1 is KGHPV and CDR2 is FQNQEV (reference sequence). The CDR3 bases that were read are TGTGCCAGCAGGCAGGACTGGGGGATTTATGCTGAGCAGTTC. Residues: CASRQDWGIYAEQF. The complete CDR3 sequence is CASRQDWGIYAEQFF.

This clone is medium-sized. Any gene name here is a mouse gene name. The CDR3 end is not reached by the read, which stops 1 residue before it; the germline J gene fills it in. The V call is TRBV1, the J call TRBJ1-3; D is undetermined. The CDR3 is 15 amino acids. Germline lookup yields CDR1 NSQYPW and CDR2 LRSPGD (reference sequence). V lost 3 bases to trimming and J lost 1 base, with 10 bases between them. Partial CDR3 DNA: TGCACCTGCAGTGCCCCGCACAGATCTGGAAATACGCTCTAT. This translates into CTCSAPHRSGNTLY. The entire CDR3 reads CTCSAPHRSGNTLYF.

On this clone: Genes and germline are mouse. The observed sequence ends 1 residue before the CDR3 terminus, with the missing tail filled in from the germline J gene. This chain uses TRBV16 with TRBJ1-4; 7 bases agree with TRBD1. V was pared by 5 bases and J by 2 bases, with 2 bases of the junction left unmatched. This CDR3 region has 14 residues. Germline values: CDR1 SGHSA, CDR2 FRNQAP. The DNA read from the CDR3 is TGTGCAAGCAGCCCGGGACAGTCCAACGAAAGATTATTT. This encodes CASSPGQSNERLF. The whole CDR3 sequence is CASSPGQSNERLFF.

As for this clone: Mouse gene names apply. The CDR3: CASSPGYNSPLYF. Incomplete CDR3 DNA: TGTGCCAGCTCCCCGGGGTATAATTCGCCCCTCTAC. The chain couples TRBV12-2 to TRBJ1-6; D unresolved. The read ends 1 residue shy of where the CDR3 ends; the end is completed using the germline J gene. TRBJ1-6 is an open reading frame whose function is uncertain. CDR3 length equals 13 residues. Trimming shortened V by 4 bases and J by 4 bases, and 7 bases separated the two germline ends. Germline CDR1 and CDR2: SGHLS and HYDKME.

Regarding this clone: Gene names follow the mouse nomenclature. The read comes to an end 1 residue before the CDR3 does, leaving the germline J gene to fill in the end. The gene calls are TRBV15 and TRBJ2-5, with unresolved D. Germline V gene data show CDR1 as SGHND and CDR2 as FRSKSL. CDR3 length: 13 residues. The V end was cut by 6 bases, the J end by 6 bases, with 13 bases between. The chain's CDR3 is CASSLTPRDTQYF. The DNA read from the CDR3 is TGTGCCAGCAGCCTGACCCCCCGGGACACCCAGTAC. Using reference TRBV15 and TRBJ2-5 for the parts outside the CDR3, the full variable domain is DAGVTQTPRHEVAEKGQTIILKCEPVSGHNDLFWYRQTKIQGLELLSYFRSKSLMEDGGAFKDRFKAEMLNSSFSTLKIQPTEPKDSAVYLCASSLTPRDTQYFGPGTRLLVL.

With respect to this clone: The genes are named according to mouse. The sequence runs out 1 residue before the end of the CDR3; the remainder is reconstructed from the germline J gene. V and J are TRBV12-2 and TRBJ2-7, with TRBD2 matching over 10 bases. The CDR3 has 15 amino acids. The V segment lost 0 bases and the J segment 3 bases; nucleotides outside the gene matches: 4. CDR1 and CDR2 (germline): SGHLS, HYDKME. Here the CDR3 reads CASSLAGTGVYEQYF. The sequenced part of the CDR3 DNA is TGTGCCAGCTCTCTCGCCGGGACTGGGGTCTATGAACAGTAC.

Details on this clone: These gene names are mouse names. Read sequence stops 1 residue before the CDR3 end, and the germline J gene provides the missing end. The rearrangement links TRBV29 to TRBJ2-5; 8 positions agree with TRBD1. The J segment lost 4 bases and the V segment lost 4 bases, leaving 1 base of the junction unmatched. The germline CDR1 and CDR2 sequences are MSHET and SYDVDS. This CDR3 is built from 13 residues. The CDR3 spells CASSSTGEDTQYF. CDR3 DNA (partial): TGTGCTAGCAGTTCGACAGGGGAAGACACCCAGTAC. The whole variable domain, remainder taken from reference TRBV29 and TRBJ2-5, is DMKVTQMPRYLIKRMGENVLLECGQDMSHETMYWYRQDPGLGLQLIYISYDVDSNSEGDIPKGYRVSRKKREHFSLILDSAKTNQTSVYFCASSSTGEDTQYFGPGTRLLVL.

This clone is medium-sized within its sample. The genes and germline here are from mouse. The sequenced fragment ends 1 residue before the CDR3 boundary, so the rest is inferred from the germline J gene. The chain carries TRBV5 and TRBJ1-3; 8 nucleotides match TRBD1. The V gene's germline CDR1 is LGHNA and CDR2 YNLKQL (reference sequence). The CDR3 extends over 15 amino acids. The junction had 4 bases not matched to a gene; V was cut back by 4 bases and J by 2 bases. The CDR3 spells CASSPSRGPGNTLYF. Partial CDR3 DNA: TGTGCCAGCAGCCCCTCCAGGGGGCCTGGAAATACGCTCTAT.

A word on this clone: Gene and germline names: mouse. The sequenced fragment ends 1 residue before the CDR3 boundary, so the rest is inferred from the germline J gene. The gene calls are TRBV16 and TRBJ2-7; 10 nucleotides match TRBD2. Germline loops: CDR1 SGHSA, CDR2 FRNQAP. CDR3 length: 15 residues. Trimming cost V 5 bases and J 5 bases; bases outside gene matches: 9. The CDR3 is CASSPHRLGGHEQYF. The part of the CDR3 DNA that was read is TGTGCAAGCAGCCCCCATCGACTGGGGGGTCATGAACAGTAC.

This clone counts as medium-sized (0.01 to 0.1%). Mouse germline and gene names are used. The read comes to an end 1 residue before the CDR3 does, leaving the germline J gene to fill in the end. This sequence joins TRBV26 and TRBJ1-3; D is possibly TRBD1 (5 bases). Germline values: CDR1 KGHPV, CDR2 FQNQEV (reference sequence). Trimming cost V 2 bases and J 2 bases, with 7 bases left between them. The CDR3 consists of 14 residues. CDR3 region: CASSLIRAGNTLYF. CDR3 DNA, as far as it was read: TGTGCCAGCAGTCTGATCAGGGCTGGAAATACGCTCTAT. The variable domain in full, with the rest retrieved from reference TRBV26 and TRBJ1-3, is NSKVIQTPRYLVKGQGQKAKMRCIPEKGHPVVFWYQQNKNNEFKFLINFQNQEVLQQIDMTEKRFSAECPSNSPCSLEIQSSEAGDSALYLCASSLIRAGNTLYFGEGSRLIVV.

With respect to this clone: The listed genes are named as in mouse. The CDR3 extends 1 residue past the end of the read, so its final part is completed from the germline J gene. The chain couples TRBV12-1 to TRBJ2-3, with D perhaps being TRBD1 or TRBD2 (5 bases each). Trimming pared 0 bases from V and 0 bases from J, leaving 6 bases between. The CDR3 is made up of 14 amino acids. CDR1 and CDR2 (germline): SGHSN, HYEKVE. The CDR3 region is CASSLWDSAETLYF. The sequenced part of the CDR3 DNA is TGTGCCAGCTCTCTCTGGGACAGTGCAGAAACGCTGTAT.

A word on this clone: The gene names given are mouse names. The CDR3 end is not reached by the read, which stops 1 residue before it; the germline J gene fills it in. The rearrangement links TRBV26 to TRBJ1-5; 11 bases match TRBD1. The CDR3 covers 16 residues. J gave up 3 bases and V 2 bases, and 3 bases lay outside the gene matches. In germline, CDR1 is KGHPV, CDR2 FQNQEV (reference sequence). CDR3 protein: CASSLGQGAGNQAPLF. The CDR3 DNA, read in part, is TGTGCCAGCAGTCTGGGACAGGGGGCAGGCAACCAGGCTCCGCTT.

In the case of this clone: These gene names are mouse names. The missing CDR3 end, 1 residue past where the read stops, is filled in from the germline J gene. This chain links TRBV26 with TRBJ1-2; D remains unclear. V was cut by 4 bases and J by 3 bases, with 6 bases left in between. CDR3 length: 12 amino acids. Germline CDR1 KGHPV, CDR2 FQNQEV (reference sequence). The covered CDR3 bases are TGTGCCAGCAGTCCCAACCACTCCGACTACACC. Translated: CASSPNHSDYT. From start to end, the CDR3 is CASSPNHSDYTF.

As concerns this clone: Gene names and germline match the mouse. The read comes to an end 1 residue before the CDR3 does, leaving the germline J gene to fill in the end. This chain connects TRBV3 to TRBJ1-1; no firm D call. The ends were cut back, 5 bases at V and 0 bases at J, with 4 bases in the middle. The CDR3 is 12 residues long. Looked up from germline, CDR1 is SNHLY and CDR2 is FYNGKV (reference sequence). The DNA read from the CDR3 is TGTGCCAGCAGCCGTGCAAACACAGAAGTCTTC. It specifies CASSRANTEVF. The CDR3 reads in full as CASSRANTEVFF.

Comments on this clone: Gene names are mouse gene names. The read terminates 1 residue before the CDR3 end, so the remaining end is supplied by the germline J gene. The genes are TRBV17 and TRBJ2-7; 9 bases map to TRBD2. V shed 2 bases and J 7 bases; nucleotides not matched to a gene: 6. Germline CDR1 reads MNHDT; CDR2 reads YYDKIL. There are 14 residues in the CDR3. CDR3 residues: CASSRSGGALEQYF. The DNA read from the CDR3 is TGTGCTAGCAGTAGAAGTGGGGGGGCGCTCGAACAGTAC.

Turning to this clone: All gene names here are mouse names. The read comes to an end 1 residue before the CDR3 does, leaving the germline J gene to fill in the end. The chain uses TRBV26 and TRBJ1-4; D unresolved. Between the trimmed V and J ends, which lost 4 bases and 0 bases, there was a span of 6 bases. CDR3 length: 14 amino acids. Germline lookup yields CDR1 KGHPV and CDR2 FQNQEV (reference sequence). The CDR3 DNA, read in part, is TGTGCCAGCAGTCACAGAATTTCCAACGAAAGATTATTT. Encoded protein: CASSHRISNERLF. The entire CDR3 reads CASSHRISNERLFF.

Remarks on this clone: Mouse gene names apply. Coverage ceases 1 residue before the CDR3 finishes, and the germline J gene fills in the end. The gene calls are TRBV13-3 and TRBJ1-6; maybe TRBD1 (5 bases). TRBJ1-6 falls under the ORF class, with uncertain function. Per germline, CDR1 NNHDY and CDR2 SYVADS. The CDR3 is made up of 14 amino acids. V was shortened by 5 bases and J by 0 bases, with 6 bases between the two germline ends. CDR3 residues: CASRGDSYNSPLYF. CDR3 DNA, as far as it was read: TGTGCCAGCAGGGGGGATTCCTATAATTCGCCCCTCTAC.

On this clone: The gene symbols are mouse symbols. The CDR3 bases that were read are TGTGCCAGCAGACGACTGGGGGGAGACACCCAGTAC. Translation gives CASRRLGGDTQY. The full-length CDR3 reads as CASRRLGGDTQYF. This chain links TRBV26 with TRBJ2-5; TRBD2 matches at 10 bases. The CDR3 end is not reached by the read, which stops 1 residue before it; the germline J gene fills it in. This CDR3 region has 13 residues. The trim removed 6 bases at V and 5 bases at J, leaving 2 bases unmatched. Looked up from germline, CDR1 is KGHPV and CDR2 is FQNQEV (reference sequence).

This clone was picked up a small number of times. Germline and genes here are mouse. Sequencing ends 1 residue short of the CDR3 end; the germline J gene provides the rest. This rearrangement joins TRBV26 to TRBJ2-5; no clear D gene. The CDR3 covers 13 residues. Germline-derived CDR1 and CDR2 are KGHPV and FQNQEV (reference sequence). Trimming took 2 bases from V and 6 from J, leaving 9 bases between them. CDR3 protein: CASSLIGPDTQYF. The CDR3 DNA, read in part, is TGTGCCAGCAGTCTGATAGGGCCGGACACCCAGTAC.